Listed below are T cell receptor beta chains from one sample, sequenced in a study of blood T cell repertoires in COVID-19. Sequencing used immunoSEQ multiplex PCR; TCRdb keeps in-frame clones, though not all of them. Here the sample spans about 210,000 clones, about 80% being singletons. Sample: peripheral blood. These receptors originate from a woman aged 40 to 50 with active or convalescent COVID-19. The CDR3 runs from the conserved cysteine through the conserved F or W. A D gene is named only where the DNA matches it firmly. The size of a clone is reported for some rows only, either as once, few or many, or as a class for expanded clones.

CDR3nt: TGTGCCAGCAGCCCTGGGACACCCTACGAGCAGTACTTC
CDR3aa: CASSPGTPYEQYF
abundance: .
d_gene: .
v_gene: TRBV6-2/TRBV6-3
j_gene: TRBJ2-7

CDR3nt: TGTGCCAGCAGCCCCCGACTAGCGGGGGGCCCCCCGGAGACAGATACGCAGTATTTT
CDR3aa: CASSPRLAGGPPETDTQYF
abundance: .
d_gene: TRBD2
v_gene: TRBV7-9
j_gene: TRBJ2-3

CDR3nt: TGTGCCATCAGTGGGGGCAGGGGAGCTGGCTACACCTTC
CDR3aa: CAISGGRGAGYTF
abundance: few
d_gene: .
v_gene: TRBV10-3
j_gene: TRBJ1-2

CDR3nt: TGCGCCAGTGGAACCGGACTAGCGGGAGTCGGAGAGCAGTTCTTC
CDR3aa: CASGTGLAGVGEQFF
abundance: .
d_gene: TRBD2
v_gene: TRBV10-1
j_gene: TRBJ2-1

CDR3nt: TGTGCCAGCAGCTTAATGGGGCAGGGGAAGGGCGGGGAGCTGTTTTTT
CDR3aa: CASSLMGQGKGGELFF
abundance: .
d_gene: .
v_gene: TRBV7-3
j_gene: TRBJ2-2

CDR3nt: TGTGCCAGCAGCCAAGTCGGAACAGGAAATTCACCCCTCCACTTT
CDR3aa: CASSQVGTGNSPLHF
abundance: few
d_gene: .
v_gene: TRBV14
j_gene: TRBJ1-6

CDR3nt: TGTGCCAGCAGTTTACAGGGGTGGTCGAACTATGGCTACACCTTC
CDR3aa: CASSLQGWSNYGYTF
abundance: .
d_gene: .
v_gene: TRBV27
j_gene: TRBJ1-2

CDR3nt: TGTGCCAGCAGCCCAGGATCAGGGGCCCAAAACATTCAGTACTTC
CDR3aa: CASSPGSGAQNIQYF
abundance: .
d_gene: .
v_gene: TRBV14
j_gene: TRBJ2-4

CDR3nt: TGTGCCAGCAGTGGGACAGGGAGGCATGGCTACACCTTC
CDR3aa: CASSGTGRHGYTF
abundance: .
d_gene: TRBD1
v_gene: TRBV9
j_gene: TRBJ1-2

CDR3nt: TGTGCCAGTAGTCGTCCGGGACAGGGGGACTATGGCTACACCTTC
CDR3aa: CASSRPGQGDYGYTF
abundance: few
d_gene: TRBD1
v_gene: TRBV19
j_gene: TRBJ1-2

CDR3nt: TGCGCCAGCAAGCCAGCGGGTGACCAAGAGACCCAGTACTTC
CDR3aa: CASKPAGDQETQYF
abundance: .
d_gene: .
v_gene: TRBV5-1
j_gene: TRBJ2-5

CDR3nt: TGTGCCAGCAGTTTAGGAGGGAGACAGCCCCAGCATTTT
CDR3aa: CASSLGGRQPQHF
abundance: .
d_gene: .
v_gene: TRBV27
j_gene: TRBJ1-5

CDR3nt: TGTGCCAGCAGCGAGCGCGGGAGTTTGGACGAGCAGTACTTC
CDR3aa: CASSERGSLDEQYF
abundance: .
d_gene: TRBD2
v_gene: TRBV9
j_gene: TRBJ2-7

CDR3nt: TGCAGCGTTGGATGGACAGGGTTTAACGAGCAGTACTTC
CDR3aa: CSVGWTGFNEQYF
abundance: .
d_gene: TRBD1
v_gene: TRBV29-1
j_gene: TRBJ2-7

CDR3nt: TGTGCCAGCAGCATTCGGGGGTTGGCCTCCTACGAGCAGTACTTC
CDR3aa: CASSIRGLASYEQYF
abundance: .
d_gene: .
v_gene: TRBV3-1/TRBV3-2
j_gene: TRBJ2-7

CDR3nt: TGTGCCAGTAGTATTGTAGGCGGGACGCGGGGGGACATTCAGTACTTC
CDR3aa: CASSIVGGTRGDIQYF
abundance: .
d_gene: TRBD2
v_gene: TRBV19
j_gene: TRBJ2-4

CDR3nt: TGTGCCACCAGCAGAGAACAGGACATCAGACAGCCCCAGCATTTT
CDR3aa: CATSREQDIRQPQHF
abundance: once
d_gene: .
v_gene: TRBV15
j_gene: TRBJ1-5

CDR3nt: TGTGCCACCAGTGACTCATACGGGGGGCCCGATACGCAGTATTTT
CDR3aa: CATSDSYGGPDTQYF
abundance: .
d_gene: .
v_gene: TRBV24-1
j_gene: TRBJ2-3

CDR3nt: TGTGCCAGCAGCCCCGGGACAGGGCGGTCAAAGACCCAGTACTTC
CDR3aa: CASSPGTGRSKTQYF
abundance: once
d_gene: TRBD1
v_gene: TRBV7-8
j_gene: TRBJ2-5

CDR3nt: TGTGCCAGCCCCACCGGGACAGGCCCTGAGGAGTACTTC
CDR3aa: CASPTGTGPEEYF
abundance: .
d_gene: .
v_gene: TRBV21-1
j_gene: TRBJ2-7

CDR3nt: TGTGCCAGCAGCCAAGATTTAGGCGGGAGGGCCTACGAGCAGTACTTC
CDR3aa: CASSQDLGGRAYEQYF
abundance: .
d_gene: TRBD2
v_gene: TRBV3-1/TRBV3-2
j_gene: TRBJ2-7

CDR3nt: TGTGCCAGCTCACCACCGGGACAGGGCACAGATACGCAGTATTTT
CDR3aa: CASSPPGQGTDTQYF
abundance: .
d_gene: TRBD1
v_gene: TRBV18
j_gene: TRBJ2-3

CDR3nt: TGCGCCAGCAGCCAAGACAGGACAGACAATGAGCAGTTCTTC
CDR3aa: CASSQDRTDNEQFF
abundance: .
d_gene: .
v_gene: TRBV4-1
j_gene: TRBJ2-1

CDR3nt: TGTGCCTGGAGTGTAATAAGGCGGCCTGAAAAACTGTTTTTT
CDR3aa: CAWSVIRRPEKLFF
abundance: .
d_gene: .
v_gene: TRBV30
j_gene: TRBJ1-4

CDR3nt: TGTGCCAGCAGCGACACCCCTAGCGGCACCCTCTACGAGCAGTACTTC
CDR3aa: CASSDTPSGTLYEQYF
abundance: .
d_gene: TRBD2
v_gene: TRBV6-2/TRBV6-3
j_gene: TRBJ2-7

CDR3nt: TGTGCCAGCAGTGATCAGGGTAATCAGCCCCAGCATTTT
CDR3aa: CASSDQGNQPQHF
abundance: .
d_gene: .
v_gene: TRBV2
j_gene: TRBJ1-5

CDR3nt: TGTGCCAGCAGTTCCGCCTGGGGGGGTCGGCAGCCCCAGCATTTT
CDR3aa: CASSSAWGGRQPQHF
abundance: .
d_gene: .
v_gene: TRBV28
j_gene: TRBJ1-5

CDR3nt: TGTGCCAGCAGCTTAGGAGGTCCAGCTAGCAATCAGCCCCAGCATTTT
CDR3aa: CASSLGGPASNQPQHF
abundance: .
d_gene: .
v_gene: TRBV7-6
j_gene: TRBJ1-5

CDR3nt: TGTGCCAGCAGGCGGCAGCGGGTCTCCTACAATGAGCAGTTCTTC
CDR3aa: CASRRQRVSYNEQFF
abundance: .
d_gene: .
v_gene: TRBV7-8
j_gene: TRBJ2-1

CDR3nt: TGTGCCACCAGTGCACAGGAGGGGATTCGAGAGACCCAGTACTTC
CDR3aa: CATSAQEGIRETQYF
abundance: .
d_gene: .
v_gene: TRBV24-1
j_gene: TRBJ2-5

CDR3nt: TGTGCCAGCAGTTACTCGAACCAGCGGGAGGGCCATGAGCAGTTCTTC
CDR3aa: CASSYSNQREGHEQFF
abundance: .
d_gene: TRBD2
v_gene: TRBV6-6
j_gene: TRBJ2-1

CDR3nt: TGTGCCAGCAGTTACTTCCAGGGGGCTGAAGCTTTCTTT
CDR3aa: CASSYFQGAEAFF
abundance: .
d_gene: TRBD1
v_gene: TRBV6-2/TRBV6-3
j_gene: TRBJ1-1

CDR3nt: TGCAGCGTTGAAGACACAGTGAACTATGGCTACACCTTC
CDR3aa: CSVEDTVNYGYTF
abundance: .
d_gene: .
v_gene: TRBV29-1
j_gene: TRBJ1-2

CDR3nt: TGTGCCAGTAGCAGGGGGGACGGAACTAATGAAAAACTGTTTTTT
CDR3aa: CASSRGDGTNEKLFF
abundance: few
d_gene: TRBD1
v_gene: TRBV19
j_gene: TRBJ1-4

CDR3nt: TGTGCCAGCAGCCTGCGGAGCGGGGGTGCCTACGAGCAGTACTTC
CDR3aa: CASSLRSGGAYEQYF
abundance: .
d_gene: TRBD2
v_gene: TRBV4-2
j_gene: TRBJ2-7

CDR3nt: TGTGCCAGCTCACCACAGGGACAGGCGAACACTGAAGCTTTCTTT
CDR3aa: CASSPQGQANTEAFF
abundance: .
d_gene: TRBD1
v_gene: TRBV18
j_gene: TRBJ1-1

CDR3nt: TGTGCCAGCAGCTTATCAGGGGGCGAGTCTCAGCCCCAGCATTTT
CDR3aa: CASSLSGGESQPQHF
abundance: .
d_gene: TRBD1
v_gene: TRBV7-2
j_gene: TRBJ1-5

CDR3nt: TGTGCCAGCTCACCAACCATACTCAGGGACAGATTTTACAATGAGCAGTTCTTC
CDR3aa: CASSPTILRDRFYNEQFF
abundance: .
d_gene: TRBD1
v_gene: TRBV18
j_gene: TRBJ2-1

CDR3nt: TGTGCCAGCAAGGGGGCTCGGGTCCCTGAAGCTTTCTTT
CDR3aa: CASKGARVPEAFF
abundance: once
d_gene: TRBD1
v_gene: TRBV12-3/TRBV12-4
j_gene: TRBJ1-1

CDR3nt: TGCAGCGTGGAAGTAGATTACGAGCAGTACTTC
CDR3aa: CSVEVDYEQYF
abundance: .
d_gene: .
v_gene: TRBV29-1
j_gene: TRBJ2-7

CDR3nt: TGCGCCAGCAGATCTACAGGGTCCGAGGAGCTGTTTTTT
CDR3aa: CASRSTGSEELFF
abundance: .
d_gene: .
v_gene: TRBV5-1
j_gene: TRBJ2-2

CDR3nt: TGTGCCAGCAGTGACCCCAGGGGACCCGGGGAGCTGTTTTTT
CDR3aa: CASSDPRGPGELFF
abundance: .
d_gene: .
v_gene: TRBV25-1
j_gene: TRBJ2-2

CDR3nt: TGTGCCAGCAGCATCCGACGGGACACTGAAGCTTTCTTT
CDR3aa: CASSIRRDTEAFF
abundance: .
d_gene: .
v_gene: TRBV28
j_gene: TRBJ1-1

CDR3nt: TGTGCCAGCAGCTTAGCTCCAGGGAGCACAGATACGCAGTATTTT
CDR3aa: CASSLAPGSTDTQYF
abundance: .
d_gene: .
v_gene: TRBV7-3
j_gene: TRBJ2-3

CDR3nt: TGTGCCACGACACAGGGCCCTAATCAGCCCCAGCATTTT
CDR3aa: CATTQGPNQPQHF
abundance: .
d_gene: .
v_gene: TRBV2
j_gene: TRBJ1-5

CDR3nt: TGTGCCAGCTCACCAGAAGGACAGGTTCCCTCCTACGAGCAGTACTTC
CDR3aa: CASSPEGQVPSYEQYF
abundance: .
d_gene: TRBD1
v_gene: TRBV18
j_gene: TRBJ2-7

CDR3nt: TGTGCCAGCAGTGAGACTGTCCGCTCTGGGGCCAACGTCCTGACTTTC
CDR3aa: CASSETVRSGANVLTF
abundance: .
d_gene: .
v_gene: TRBV25-1
j_gene: TRBJ2-6

CDR3nt: TGTGCCAGCAGCTTTGTAGCTGGGGGCGAACTCAAAGACGGCCTAGCCAAAAACATTCAGTACTTC
CDR3aa: CASSFVAGGELKDGLAKNIQYF
abundance: .
d_gene: .
v_gene: TRBV12-1
j_gene: TRBJ2-4

CDR3nt: TGTGCCAGCAGGATCGGGACAGGGAATTCACCCCTCCACTTT
CDR3aa: CASRIGTGNSPLHF
abundance: once
d_gene: TRBD1
v_gene: TRBV28
j_gene: TRBJ1-6

CDR3nt: TGCGCCAGCAGCCAAGAACACGGGAGCAATCAGCCCCAGCATTTT
CDR3aa: CASSQEHGSNQPQHF
abundance: few
d_gene: .
v_gene: TRBV4-3
j_gene: TRBJ1-5